These 20 T cell receptor beta chains were sequenced from one sample in a study of identical twins. One entry per CDR3 protein, called by TCRdb with MiXCR from the 5' RACE reads. There are about 220,000 distinct CDR3 sequences in the sample; around 6.5% occur only once, and 14% to 15% lies in the top ten. Another study also made use of these data, one on T cells expressing NK-cell markers.

Sequenced: CD8+ T cells sorted from blood. The receptors originated from a woman younger than 30 in good health.

This clonotype has only a few counts. CDR3 amino acids: CSATSGTGANVLTF. The CDR3 coding sequence is TGCAGCGCAACGTCAGGTACTGGGGCCAACGTCCTGACTTTC. This chain joins TRBV29-1 and TRBJ2-6; D not resolved. Trimming removed 7 bases at V and 2 bases at J, with 12 bases between. This CDR3 spans 14 amino acids. From germline, CDR1 is SQVTM and CDR2 ANQGSEA.

This clonotype turned up a few times. The CDR3 here is CASSQVTDYEQYF. Here the CDR3 DNA reads TGCGCCAGCAGCCAAGTGACAGACTACGAGCAGTACTTC. This rearrangement joins TRBV4-1 to TRBJ2-7; a possible D gene is TRBD1 (5 bases). The V end lost 1 base, the J end lost 3 bases, and 7 bases lay between the germline ends. CDR3 length equals 13 residues. Germline CDR1 is MGHRA and CDR2 is YSYEKL.

This clonotype came up a few times. The J gene is TRBJ2-2, the V gene TRBV27, with TRBD1 as a possible D gene (6 bases). Trimming pared 6 bases from V and 7 bases from J, leaving 12 bases between. From germline, CDR1 is MNHEY and CDR2 SMNVEV (reference sequence). CDR3 length: 13 amino acids. The CDR3 reads CASSPGAFGELFF. CDR3 nucleotides: TGTGCCAGCAGCCCAGGGGCTTTCGGGGAGCTGTTTTTT.

This clonotype was detected many times. The chain has TRBV20-1 and TRBJ2-1; 9 bases are a match to TRBD2. Germline CDR1 is DFQATT and CDR2 is SNEGSKA (reference sequence). Germline trimming cut 3 bases from V and 9 bases from J; bases unmatched to any gene: 12. The CDR3 covers 15 residues. DNA of the CDR3: TGCAGTGCTAGCTGGGCGGGGGGGGCCGGCGGTGAGCAGTTCTTC. Translated: CSASWAGGAGGEQFF.

This clonotype showed up just a few times. The rearrangement links TRBV7-9 to TRBJ2-7; TRBD2 might be the D (7 bases). This CDR3 is 13 amino acids long. The ends were cut back, 4 bases at V and 6 bases at J, with 13 bases in the middle. CDR1 and CDR2 (germline): SEHNR, FQNEAQ (reference sequence). The CDR3 DNA follows: TGTGCCAGCAGCTCGGGGGGCGGGGGCGAGCAGTACTTC. It is translated as CASSSGGGGEQYF. The variable domain in full, completed from reference TRBV7-9 and TRBJ2-7, reads DTGVSQNPRHKITKRGQNVTFRCDPISEHNRLYWYRQTLGQGPEFLTYFQNEAQLEKSRLLSDRFSAERPKGSFSTLEIQRTEQGDSAMYLCASSSGGGGEQYFGPGTRLTVT.

The sample holds a few counts of this clonotype. This chain uses TRBV3-1 with TRBJ2-3, with D tentatively TRBD1 or TRBD2 (6 bases each). The V end was cut by 0 bases, the J end by 1 base, with 8 bases between. Germline-derived CDR1 and CDR2 are LGHDT and YNNKEL (reference sequence). The CDR3 runs to 15 residues. CDR3 sequence (DNA): TGTGCCAGCAGCCAAGAGGGGGGCGGCACAGATACGCAGTATTTT. It codes for CASSQEGGGTDTQYF.

J is TRBJ1-1 and V is TRBV29-1; D call uncertain. Germline V CDR1 and CDR2: SQVTM, ANQGSEA. CDR3 size: 14 residues. V was cut by 5 bases and J by 0 bases, with 13 bases left in between. The CDR3 DNA reads TGCAGCGTTACCGAAGAGGGATTGAACACTGAAGCTTTCTTT. Protein: CSVTEEGLNTEAFF.

This clonotype has ten or more counts. The rearrangement joins TRBV5-1 to TRBJ1-1; TRBD1 agrees at 8 bases. After removal of 3 bases from V and 5 bases from J, the junction contained 9 bases not matched to a gene. CDR3 length: 15 amino acids. Germline assignment: CDR1 SGHRS and CDR2 YFSETQ. CDR3 sequence (DNA): TGCGCCAGCAGCTCGGACAGGGACCTTTTAACTGAAGCTTTCTTT. Amino acid sequence: CASSSDRDLLTEAFF.

This clonotype was recorded at least ten times. The genes are TRBV27 and TRBJ2-3; 7 nucleotides align to TRBD2. The CDR3 contains 14 residues. Germline V CDR1 and CDR2: MNHEY, SMNVEV (reference sequence). The J segment lost 10 bases and the V segment lost 5 bases, leaving 12 bases of the junction unmatched. The DNA of the CDR3 is TGTGCCAGCAGTCTGACTAGCACCCTAGGGGCGCAGTATTTT. It translates to CASSLTSTLGAQYF.

The chain uses TRBV7-2 and TRBJ1-1; tentative D call: TRBD1 (5 bases). CDR3 size: 12 residues. The germline V gene has CDR1 SGHTA and CDR2 FQGNSA. V lost 6 bases and J lost 7, with 12 bases in between. CDR3: CASSPGTLEAFF. CDR3 DNA: TGTGCCAGCAGTCCGGGGACCCTTGAAGCTTTCTTT.

This clonotype turned up a few times. This chain connects TRBV7-2 to TRBJ2-2, with 9 nucleotides matching TRBD2. CDR1 and CDR2 (germline): SGHTA, FQGNSA. V lost 3 bases, J lost 3 bases, and 2 bases stayed unmatched. The CDR3 has 15 amino acids. CDR3 region: CASSFAGGHTGELFF. The CDR3 DNA sequence: TGTGCCAGCAGCTTCGCGGGAGGGCACACCGGGGAGCTGTTTTTT.

The CDR3, as DNA: TGTGCCAGCAGCTTGGCCTTCACGGGAGAGTTGAACACTGAAGCTTTCTTT. It codes for CASSLAFTGELNTEAFF. This chain uses TRBV5-6 with TRBJ1-1, with D hard to call. The germline CDR1 and CDR2 sequences are SGHDT and YYEEEE. Trimming pared 0 bases from V and 0 bases from J, leaving 15 bases between. This CDR3 region has 17 residues.

There are a few counts of this clonotype. This chain joins TRBV7-3 and TRBJ2-1, with TRBD1 matching 7 bases. Germline-derived CDR1 and CDR2 are SGHTA and FQGTGA. This CDR3 has 13 amino acids. V was pared by 6 bases and J by 10 bases, with 9 bases of the junction left unmatched. The CDR3, as DNA: TGTGCCAGCAGGCAACAGGGGACGGACGAGCAGTTCTTC. Translated, it gives CASRQQGTDEQFF.

The chain couples TRBV9 to TRBJ1-1; no firm D call. V was trimmed by 4 bases and J by 4 bases, leaving 8 bases between them. The CDR3 runs to 12 residues. CDR1 is SGDLS and CDR2 is YYNGEE in the germline V gene. CDR3 sequence reads: CASSKDSTEAFF. CDR3 nucleotides: TGTGCCAGCAGCAAGGATTCCACTGAAGCTTTCTTT.

The J gene is TRBJ2-3, the V gene TRBV4-1; 16 bases match TRBD2. The V gene's germline CDR1 is MGHRA and CDR2 YSYEKL. The junction had 9 bases not matched to a gene; V was cut back by 3 bases and J by 6 bases. This CDR3 has 18 residues. In DNA form, the CDR3 reads TGCGCCAGCAGCCAGATCCCGGGACTAGCGGGGGGGCGGGATACGCAGTATTTT. It translates to CASSQIPGLAGGRDTQYF.

This clonotype occurred many times. V is TRBV5-5 and J is TRBJ1-1; 7 nucleotides agree with TRBD1. The CDR3 runs 15 residues. Trimming at V came to 0 bases and at J to 1 base, leaving 3 bases not matched to a gene. CDR1 and CDR2 from the germline V gene are SGHKS and YYEKEE (reference sequence). CDR3 bases: TGTGCCAGCAGCTTGGCTGGGACAGCGAACACTGAAGCTTTCTTT. This codes for CASSLAGTANTEAFF.

This clonotype has just a few counts. Here the CDR3 reads CASSGPGANYGYTF. CDR3 coding DNA: TGTGCCAGCAGTGGGCCAGGGGCGAACTATGGCTACACCTTC. This chain joins TRBV25-1 and TRBJ1-2; possible D gene TRBD1, 6 bases. The germline CDR1 and CDR2 sequences are MGHDK and SYGVNS. V lost 4 bases, J lost 2 bases, and 11 bases lay in between. The CDR3 has 14 residues.

In this sample, this clonotype turned up a few times. The rearrangement links TRBV29-1 to TRBJ1-1, with D possibly TRBD1 on 5 matching bases. The CDR3 covers 12 residues. CDR1 is SQVTM, CDR2 ANQGSEA, per germline. V lost 2 bases and J lost 3, with 7 bases in between. CDR3 sequence reads: CSVEIGDTEAFF. CDR3 nucleotides: TGCAGCGTTGAAATAGGGGACACTGAAGCTTTCTTT.

The chain links TRBV5-5 to TRBJ2-7, with no clear D. With 1 base removed from V and 4 bases from J, the gap between germline ends came to 12 bases. Looked up from germline, CDR1 is SGHKS and CDR2 is YYEKEE (reference sequence). The CDR3 sequence is 14 residues long. CDR3 protein: CASSLYAGEYEQYF. The DNA for the CDR3 is TGTGCCAGCAGCTTGTATGCTGGCGAGTACGAGCAGTACTTC.

The chain recombines TRBV6-2 or TRBV6-3 with TRBJ2-7; 7 positions match TRBD1. The CDR3 sequence is 20 residues long. CDR1 is MNHEY and CDR2 is SVGEGT in the germline V gene. The J segment lost 6 bases and the V segment lost 7 bases, leaving 30 bases of the junction unmatched. The CDR3 sequence: CASTLRGPLSGVGFNGEQYF. CDR3 DNA sequence: TGTGCCAGCACCCTGAGGGGGCCTCTCTCAGGGGTCGGGTTTAACGGCGAGCAGTACTTC.